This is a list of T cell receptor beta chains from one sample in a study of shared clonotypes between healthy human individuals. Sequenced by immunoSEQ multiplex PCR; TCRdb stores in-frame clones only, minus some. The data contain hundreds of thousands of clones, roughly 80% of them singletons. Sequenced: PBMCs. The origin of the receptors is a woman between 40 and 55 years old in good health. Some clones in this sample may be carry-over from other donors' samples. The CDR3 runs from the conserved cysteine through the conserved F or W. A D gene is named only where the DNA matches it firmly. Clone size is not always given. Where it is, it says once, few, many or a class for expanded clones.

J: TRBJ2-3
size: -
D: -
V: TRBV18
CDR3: CASSRTSTDTQYF
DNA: TGTGCCAGCTCACGGACGAGCACAGATACGCAGTATTTT

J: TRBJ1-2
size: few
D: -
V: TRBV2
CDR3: CATLQNHYGYTF
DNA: TGTGCCACCTTACAGAACCACTATGGCTACACCTTC

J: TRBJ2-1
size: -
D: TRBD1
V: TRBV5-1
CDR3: CASSLTRAGTGGNEQFF
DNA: TGCGCCAGCAGCTTGACGCGGGCCGGGACAGGTGGCAATGAGCAGTTCTTC

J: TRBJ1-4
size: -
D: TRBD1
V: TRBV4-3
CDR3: CASSQHRGINEKLFF
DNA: TGCGCCAGCAGCCAGCACAGGGGAATTAATGAAAAACTGTTTTTT

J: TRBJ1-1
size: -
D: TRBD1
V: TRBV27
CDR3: CASSPRGQNTEAFF
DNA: TGTGCCAGCAGTCCCAGGGGGCAGAACACTGAAGCTTTCTTT

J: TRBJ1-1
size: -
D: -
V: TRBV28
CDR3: CASSTNTEAFF
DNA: TGTGCCAGCAGTACAAACACTGAAGCTTTCTTT

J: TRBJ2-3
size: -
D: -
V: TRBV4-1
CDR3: CASSQDRQNTQYF
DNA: TGCGCCAGCAGCCAGGACCGACAAAATACGCAGTATTTT

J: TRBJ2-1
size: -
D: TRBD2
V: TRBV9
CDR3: CASSVGTSGLQQFF
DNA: TGTGCCAGCAGCGTAGGGACTAGCGGCCTTCAGCAGTTCTTC

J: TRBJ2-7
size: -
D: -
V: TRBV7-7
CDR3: CASSLAPESSYEQYF
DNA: TGTGCCAGCAGCTTAGCGCCTGAGAGCTCCTACGAGCAGTACTTC

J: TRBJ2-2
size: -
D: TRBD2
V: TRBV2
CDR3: CASSDPLAGVDTGELFF
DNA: TGTGCCAGCAGTGACCCCCTCGCGGGAGTTGACACCGGGGAGCTGTTTTTT

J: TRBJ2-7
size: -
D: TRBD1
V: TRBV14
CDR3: CASSQEGQGSSYEQYF
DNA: TGTGCCAGCAGCCAAGAGGGACAGGGGAGCTCCTACGAGCAGTACTTC

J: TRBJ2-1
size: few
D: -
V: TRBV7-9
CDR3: CASSPSHPARAHNEQFF
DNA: TGTGCCAGCAGCCCATCCCACCCGGCCAGGGCTCACAATGAGCAGTTCTTC

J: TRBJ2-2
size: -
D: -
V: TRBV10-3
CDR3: CAISVSRDTNTGELFF
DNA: TGTGCCATCAGTGTCTCTAGAGACACGAACACCGGGGAGCTGTTTTTT

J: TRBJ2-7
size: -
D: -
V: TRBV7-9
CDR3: CASSLNGNYEQYF
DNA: TGTGCCAGCAGCTTAAATGGTAACTACGAGCAGTACTTC

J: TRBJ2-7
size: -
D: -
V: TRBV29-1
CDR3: CSVGTETYEQYF
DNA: TGCAGCGTTGGGACGGAGACCTACGAGCAGTACTTC

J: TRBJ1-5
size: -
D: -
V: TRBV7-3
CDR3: CASSWDLNQPQHF
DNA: TGTGCCAGCAGCTGGGACTTGAATCAGCCCCAGCATTTT

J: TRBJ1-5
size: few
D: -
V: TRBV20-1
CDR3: CRTGPRHF
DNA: TGCAGGACGGGCCCCCGTCATTTT